This T cell receptor (beta chain) is drawn from a study of OX40 agonist ivuxolimab in advanced cancers. In the study overall: Ivuxolimab, which targeted the costimulatory receptor OX40 (CD134), was an agonistic, fully human IgG2 monoclonal antibody. Intravenous ivuxolimab was administered to patients every 2 weeks at six dose levels: 0.01, 0.1, 0.3, 1.5, 3 and 10 mg/kg. Among the roughly 52 dose-escalation patients, 19 had hepatocellular carcinoma, roughly 15 melanoma, 9 renal cell carcinoma and 9 head and neck cancer. A male proportion of around 83% and a mean age of around 60 years, ranging from roughly 23 to 80, were recorded for the dose-escalation cohort. Prior anti-PD-1, anti-PD-L1 or anti-CTLA-4 therapy was permitted, and checkpoint inhibitors had been received by approximately 39% of dose-escalation patients. Partial responses occurred in three dose-escalation patients, of whom one had hepatocellular carcinoma and two had cutaneous melanoma. The point of sequencing TCRbeta in the periphery was to test whether ivuxolimab changed TCR sequence diversity and drove clonal T-cell expansion. The monotherapy dose-escalation portion (N of about 50 patients) of the phase I ivuxolimab trial is reported in the paper. General conclusions and limits of the study: In the 0.1-3.0 mg/kg groups, partial responders had among the lowest normalized peripheral clonal expansion, particularly in CD8+ T cells. After ivuxolimab, expanded clones were on average more numerous among CD8+ T cells than among CD4+ T cells. At doses from 0.1 to 3.0 mg/kg, clonal expansion was seen in both CD4+ and CD8+ blood T cells between baseline and week 6. Which antigens the clonally expanded peripheral T cells were specific for was not determined. Low levels of normalized T-cell clonal expansion were also seen in some nonresponding patients.

The trial excluded patients who had a history of autoimmune disease or who were on systemic immunosuppression. Peripheral blood for TCR sequencing was collected from all dose cohorts at baseline, on cycle 4 day 1, and on cycle 7 day 1. The samples were drawn from a first-in-human, open-label, multicenter phase I dose-escalation trial of ivuxolimab. Adults with locally advanced or metastatic melanoma, renal cell carcinoma, hepatocellular carcinoma or head and neck squamous cell carcinoma were enrolled in the trial. Before TCR sequencing, CD4+ and CD8+ T cells were separately sorted from peripheral blood. The CDR3 contains 15 residues, cysteine and phenylalanine counted. The only DNA kept is the CDR3, 45 bases in frame from the first base. V ends up 4 bases short and J 2 bases short, with an unmatched junction base count of 8. As encoded in the germline V gene, CDR1 is KGHSH while CDR2 is LQKENI. On this clone: Its binding antigen is unknown. Base qualities are not at hand, and no much larger clone is one base apart.

Genomic DNA was extracted from sorted cells for sequencing of the TCRbeta CDR3 region. TCRbeta CDR3 regions were sequenced using the immunoSEQ Assay. TCRdb's version of the immuneACCESS table is confined to in-frame rearrangements and falls short of the full clone set. An unresolved V gene accounts for under half of the shortfall where checked; the remainder is of unknown origin. The sample table shows tens of thousands of clones, and around 80% are seen once. Jointly, the top ten make up approximately 1.7% of the sample. This TCR came from an adult with an advanced solid tumor such as melanoma, head and neck, liver or kidney cancer. The material sequenced was CD4+ or CD8+ T cells sorted from blood, taken in a trial of the OX40 agonist ivuxolimab. The rearrangement combines TRBV18 with TRBJ2-7; 7 of the junction bases match TRBD1. CDR3 loop: CASSHSRDRAYEQYF. The nucleotides are TGTGCCAGCTCACATAGCAGGGACAGAGCCTACGAGCAGTACTTC.